Each of the 27 T cell receptor beta chains below was sequenced from the same sample in a study of T cell responses to AZD1222 COVID-19 vaccine. Produced via immunoSEQ multiplex PCR; TCRdb's table is partial and in-frame only. The sample includes some 150,000 clones, 88% of them seen just once. Sequencing used peripheral blood, obtained 28 days after the second AZD1222 dose. All receptors come from an adult who received the AZD1222 COVID-19 vaccine.

The chain couples TRBV18 to TRBJ1-1, with D possibly TRBD1 on 5 matching bases. The V gene's germline CDR1 is KGHSH and CDR2 LQKENI. V dropped 4 bases and J dropped 3 bases, with 18 bases sitting between them. The CDR3 contains 16 residues. The CDR3 DNA follows: TGTGCCAGCTCACAGACAATTCAGGGCGAGTACACTGAAGCTTTCTTT. Its translation: CASSQTIQGEYTEAFF.

The chain is built from TRBV19 and TRBJ2-4; the D is unclear. CDR3 length: 17 residues. The V gene lost 4 bases and the J gene lost 0 bases, with 16 bases spanning the gap. Per the germline V gene, CDR1 is LNHDA and CDR2 is SQIVND (reference sequence). DNA for the CDR3: TGTGCCAGTAGTACTGTCCAGAAATCGGTAGCCAAAAACATTCAGTACTTC. Its translation is CASSTVQKSVAKNIQYF. The full variable domain, with the rest looked up from reference TRBV19 and TRBJ2-4, is DGGITQSPKYLFRKEGQNVTLSCEQNLNHDAMYWYRQDPGQGLRLIYYSQIVNDFQKGDIAEGYSVSREKKESFPLTVTSAQKNPTAFYLCASSTVQKSVAKNIQYFGAGTRLSVL.

The chain uses TRBV5-4 and TRBJ2-1; D gene ambiguous. Germline assignment: CDR1 SGHNT and CDR2 YYREEE (reference sequence). The CDR3 has 12 residues. The germline V and J ends were trimmed by 0 bases and 2 bases, with 0 bases remaining between them. The CDR3 DNA is TGTGCCAGCAGCTTGGCCTACAATGAGCAGTTCTTC. Amino acids: CASSLAYNEQFF.

The chain has TRBV12-3 or TRBV12-4 and TRBJ1-1, with unresolved D. This CDR3 has 13 residues. V shed 5 bases and J shed 6 bases, with 13 bases lying between them. CDR3 region: CASSPTRVAEAFF. The CDR3 nucleotides read TGTGCCAGCAGTCCGACGCGGGTGGCTGAAGCTTTCTTT.

V gene TRBV7-9 combines with J gene TRBJ2-3; D may be TRBD2 (6 bases). The CDR3 contains 16 residues. The germline V gene has CDR1 SEHNR and CDR2 FQNEAQ (reference sequence). The V gene lost 5 bases and the J gene lost 3 bases, with 18 bases spanning the gap. This CDR3 reads CASSPPGGTHTDTQYF. CDR3 in DNA: TGTGCCAGCAGCCCCCCTGGGGGGACTCATACAGATACGCAGTATTTT.

The genes are TRBV30 and TRBJ1-2; no firm D call. The length of the CDR3 is 13 residues. Per germline, CDR1 GTSNPN and CDR2 SVGIG (reference sequence). Trimming shortened V by 1 base and J by 4 bases, and 10 bases separated the two germline ends. The CDR3 nucleotides read TGTGCCTGGAGTGCCGATAGGCTCTATGGCTACACCTTC. Its translation is CAWSADRLYGYTF.

The chain links TRBV5-1 to TRBJ1-6; 9 nucleotides agree with TRBD1. This CDR3 contains 17 residues. Unmatched junction bases numbered 13, after V lost 5 bases and J lost 7 bases. Germline V CDR1 and CDR2: SGHRS, YFSETQ. The CDR3, as DNA: TGCGCCAGCAGAAAAGGAGAACAGGGGGCTTTCAATTCACCCCTCCACTTT. Encoded protein: CASRKGEQGAFNSPLHF.

This clone was recorded only once. The chain carries TRBV5-1 and TRBJ1-1, with D unclear. Germline V gives CDR1 SGHRS, CDR2 YFSETQ. Trimming stripped 0 bases from V and 3 bases from J, with 12 bases between. The CDR3 is 15 residues long. The CDR3 nucleotides read TGCGCCAGCAGCTTGGAGCCCGCCGGACACACTGAAGCTTTCTTT. It is translated as CASSLEPAGHTEAFF.

A note on this clone: The sample holds other DNA sequences that translate to the same CDR3. CDR3 nucleotide sequence: TGCGCCAGCAGCTTGGGAGATACGCAGTATTTT. Translated, it gives CASSLGDTQYF. The chain couples TRBV5-1 to TRBJ2-3; D is unresolved. V was trimmed by 0 bases and J by 5 bases, leaving 1 base between them. The CDR3 has 11 amino acids. Germline loops: CDR1 SGHRS, CDR2 YFSETQ.

The chain combines TRBV6-5 with TRBJ2-4; D is uncertain. Germline CDR1 is MNHEY and CDR2 is SVGAGI. The CDR3 has 11 amino acids. Trimming cost V 7 bases and J 6 bases, with 7 bases left between them. CDR3 region: CASIRANIQYF. CDR3 nucleotide sequence: TGTGCCAGCATTAGGGCAAACATTCAGTACTTC.

This chain connects TRBV19 to TRBJ1-5, with D perhaps TRBD1 (6 bases). The CDR3 runs 14 residues. From germline, CDR1 is LNHDA and CDR2 SQIVND (reference sequence). Trimming left V 1 base short and J 7 bases short, with 11 bases between. CDR3 loop: CASSIGGGPQPQHF. The CDR3 coding sequence is TGTGCCAGTAGTATAGGTGGGGGCCCCCAGCCCCAGCATTTT.

The chain recombines TRBV7-2 with TRBJ1-4, with a tentative D call TRBD1 (6 bases). Trimming took 2 bases from V and 0 from J, leaving 13 bases between them. The CDR3 runs 17 residues. The germline V gene has CDR1 SGHTA and CDR2 FQGNSA. CDR3 in amino acids: CASSLLGGGATNEKLFF. In nucleotides, the CDR3 is TGTGCCAGCAGCTTATTGGGAGGGGGGGCAACTAATGAAAAACTGTTTTTT.

The gene calls are TRBV5-6 and TRBJ1-1, with D possibly TRBD1 on 5 matching bases. Between the trimmed V and J ends, which lost 5 bases and 0 bases, there was a span of 14 bases. CDR3 length: 15 residues. Germline V gives CDR1 SGHDT, CDR2 YYEEEE. The CDR3 sequence is CASRGATVMNTEAFF. For the CDR3, the DNA is TGTGCCAGCAGAGGGGCGACAGTCATGAACACTGAAGCTTTCTTT.

The CDR3 nucleotides read TGTGCCAGCAGTTGGGGGACAGAAGCTTTCTTT. Translation gives CASSWGTEAFF. This chain connects TRBV6-2 or TRBV6-3 to TRBJ1-1; D is perhaps TRBD1 (6 bases). V lost 4 bases and J 8 bases, leaving 8 bases between the germline ends. The length of the CDR3 is 11 residues. Germline V gene lookup returns CDR1 MNHEY and CDR2 SVGEGT.

This chain links TRBV21-1 with TRBJ2-7; whether TRBD2, the table's D call, matches the DNA was not checked. TRBV21-1 is labeled a pseudogene. CDR3 length: 14 amino acids. The CDR3 DNA sequence: TGTGCCAGCAGCCCCGCCAGGCGGGGGCGCGGGCAGTACTTC. Translated: CASSPARRGRGQYF.

V and J are TRBV3-1 (or the pseudogene TRBV3-2) and TRBJ1-6; D possibly corresponds to TRBD1 (5 bases). Germline CDR1 is LGHDT and CDR2 is YNNKEL (reference sequence). Trimming cost V 4 bases and J 7 bases, with 14 bases left between them. The CDR3 runs 15 residues. The CDR3 region has the DNA TGTGCCAGCAGCCTACGGGGGGGAAACAATTCACCCCTCCACTTT. This codes for CASSLRGGNNSPLHF.

This clone showed up just a few times. Written as DNA, the CDR3 is TGTGCCAGCAGCCAAGTTAGCAGGGTGCCCTACAATGAGCAGTTCTTC. Amino acid sequence: CASSQVSRVPYNEQFF. This chain uses TRBV3-1 (or the pseudogene TRBV3-2) with TRBJ2-1; possibly TRBD1 for D (5 bases). The CDR3 is 16 amino acids. The germline V and J ends were trimmed by 1 base and 2 bases, with 12 bases remaining between them. The germline V gene encodes CDR1 LGHDT and CDR2 YNNKEL (reference sequence).

The rearrangement uses TRBV3-1 (or the pseudogene TRBV3-2) and TRBJ1-2; maybe TRBD1 (6 bases). V was shortened by 0 bases and J by 3 bases, with 14 bases between the two germline ends. This CDR3 region has 16 residues. CDR1 and CDR2 (germline): LGHDT, YNNKEL (reference sequence). The CDR3 sequence: CASSQDRGTLDYGYTF. DNA for the CDR3: TGTGCCAGCAGCCAAGACAGGGGCACTCTGGACTATGGCTACACCTTC.

The J gene is TRBJ2-1, the V gene TRBV18, with D unresolved. In germline, CDR1 is KGHSH, CDR2 LQKENI. V was pared by 1 base and J by 7 bases, with 5 bases between. This CDR3 is built from 12 residues. The chain's CDR3 is CASSPLGNEQFF. The CDR3 DNA reads as TGTGCCAGCTCACCACTGGGTAATGAGCAGTTCTTC.

The CDR3 nucleotides read TGCAGCGTTAGCAGGCCGGCGAACACTGAAGCTTTCTTT. Translated, it gives CSVSRPANTEAFF. The V call is TRBV29-1, the J call TRBJ1-1; D not resolved. CDR3 size: 13 residues. The germline V gene encodes CDR1 SQVTM and CDR2 ANQGSEA. V was trimmed by 5 bases and J by 1 base, leaving 11 bases between them. The full variable domain, completed using reference TRBV29-1 and TRBJ1-1, is SAVISQKPSRDICQRGTSLTIQCQVDSQVTMMFWYRQQPGQSLTLIATANQGSEATYESGFVIDKFPISRPNLTFSTLTVSNMSPEDSSIYLCSVSRPANTEAFFGQGTRLTVV.

V usage is TRBV19 and J usage is TRBJ1-6; 7 bases align to TRBD1. The CDR3 covers 14 residues. The germline V gene has CDR1 LNHDA and CDR2 SQIVND (reference sequence). V lost 9 bases to trimming and J lost 1 base; unmatched junction nucleotides: 3. The CDR3 DNA follows: TGTGCCAGCACAGGGGATTCCTATAATTCACCCCTCCACTTT. This codes for CASTGDSYNSPLHF.

The chain joins TRBV18 to TRBJ2-2; D unresolved. Germline V gene sequence: CDR1 KGHSH, CDR2 LQKENI. This CDR3 is 13 amino acids long. V lost 5 bases and J lost 0, with 4 bases in between. CDR3: CASSNTNTGELFF. The CDR3 DNA sequence: TGTGCCAGCTCAAACACGAACACCGGGGAGCTGTTTTTT.

The rearrangement links TRBV9 to TRBJ2-3; D remains unclear. CDR3 length: 13 amino acids. Trimming left V 1 base short and J 3 bases short, with 6 bases between. Germline V gene sequence: CDR1 SGDLS, CDR2 YYNGEE. The CDR3 is CASSVWATDTQYF. CDR3 coding DNA: TGTGCCAGCAGCGTATGGGCGACAGATACGCAGTATTTT.

The chain has TRBV5-6 and TRBJ2-2; 10 bases agree with TRBD2. CDR3 size: 18 residues. Unmatched junction bases numbered 13, after V lost 1 base and J lost 7 bases. From germline, CDR1 is SGHDT and CDR2 YYEEEE. CDR3 residues: CASSLPPSTSGESGELFF. The DNA for the CDR3 is TGTGCCAGCAGCTTGCCTCCCTCTACTAGCGGGGAAAGCGGGGAGCTGTTTTTT. Combining the CDR3 with reference TRBV5-6 and TRBJ2-2 gives the whole variable domain DAGVTQSPTHLIKTRGQQVTLRCSPKSGHDTVSWYQQALGQGPQFIFQYYEEEERQRGNFPDRFSGHQFPNYSSELNVNALLLGDSALYLCASSLPPSTSGESGELFFGEGSRLTVL.

This clone has only one observation. The J gene is TRBJ1-2, the V gene TRBV6-1; D remains unclear. Germline CDR1 is MNHNS and CDR2 is SASEGT. The CDR3 is 16 residues long. The ends were cut back, 3 bases at V and 0 bases at J, with 14 bases in the middle. CDR3 bases: TGTGCCAGCAGTGATTTGGGTAGTCAAGCTAACTATGGCTACACCTTC. It specifies CASSDLGSQANYGYTF.

V is TRBV10-1 and J is TRBJ2-2; D uncertain. Germline V lookup: CDR1 WNHNN, CDR2 SYGVQD (reference sequence). The CDR3 totals 12 residues. The germline V and J ends were trimmed by 8 bases and 6 bases, with 10 bases remaining between them. CDR3 bases: TGCGCCAGCCAGTCCATGGCCGGGGAGCTGTTTTTT. Its translation: CASQSMAGELFF.

To note about this clone: The sample carries other DNA sequences with the same CDR3. V usage is TRBV5-1 and J usage is TRBJ2-7; D remains unclear. CDR1 and CDR2 from the germline V gene are SGHRS and YFSETQ. The V and J ends lost 3 bases and 0 bases respectively, with 10 bases between them. The CDR3 length is 14 residues. CDR3 sequence (DNA): TGCGCCAGCAGCTCGGACGGCAGCTCCTACGAGCAGTACTTC. Its protein product is CASSSDGSSYEQYF. Variable domain in full (rest from reference TRBV5-1 and TRBJ2-7): KAGVTQTPRYLIKTRGQQVTLSCSPISGHRSVSWYQQTPGQGLQFLFEYFSETQRNKGNFPGRFSGRQFSNSRSEMNVSTLELGDSALYLCASSSDGSSYEQYFGPGTRLTVT.